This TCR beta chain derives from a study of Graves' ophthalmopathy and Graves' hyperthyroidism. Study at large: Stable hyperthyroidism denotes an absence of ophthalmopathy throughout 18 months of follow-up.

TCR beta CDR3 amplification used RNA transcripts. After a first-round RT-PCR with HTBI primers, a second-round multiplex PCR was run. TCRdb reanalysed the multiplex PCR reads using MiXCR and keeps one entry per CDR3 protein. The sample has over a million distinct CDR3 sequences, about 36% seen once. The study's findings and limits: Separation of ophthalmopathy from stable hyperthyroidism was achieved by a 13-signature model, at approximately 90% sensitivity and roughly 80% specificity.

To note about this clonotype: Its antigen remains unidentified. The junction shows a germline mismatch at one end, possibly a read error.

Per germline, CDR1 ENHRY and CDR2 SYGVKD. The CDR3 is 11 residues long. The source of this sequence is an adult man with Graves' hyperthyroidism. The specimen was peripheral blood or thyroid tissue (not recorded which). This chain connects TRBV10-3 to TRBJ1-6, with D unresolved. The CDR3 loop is CASSARSPLHF. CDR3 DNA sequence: TGTGCCAGCAGTGCTCGATCACCCCTCCACTTT.